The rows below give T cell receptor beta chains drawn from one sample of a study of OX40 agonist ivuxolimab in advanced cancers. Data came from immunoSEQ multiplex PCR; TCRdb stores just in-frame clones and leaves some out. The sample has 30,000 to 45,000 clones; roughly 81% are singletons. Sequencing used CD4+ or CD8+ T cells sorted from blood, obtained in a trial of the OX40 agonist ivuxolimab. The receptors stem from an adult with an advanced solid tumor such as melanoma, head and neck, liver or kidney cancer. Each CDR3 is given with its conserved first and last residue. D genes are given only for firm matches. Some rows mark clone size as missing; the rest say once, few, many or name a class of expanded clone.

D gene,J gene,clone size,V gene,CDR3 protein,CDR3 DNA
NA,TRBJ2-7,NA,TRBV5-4,CASSPDYSSNEQYF,TGTGCCAGCAGCCCAGACTATAGCTCTAACGAGCAGTACTTC
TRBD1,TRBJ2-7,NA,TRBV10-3,CAISESLTGGSSYEQYF,TGTGCCATCAGTGAGTCGCTTACAGGGGGAAGCTCCTACGAGCAGTACTTC
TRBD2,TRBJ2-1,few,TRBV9,CASSVRGTSDLNEQFF,TGTGCCAGCAGCGTCCGTGGGACTAGCGACTTGAATGAGCAGTTCTTC
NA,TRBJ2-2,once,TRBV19,CASSDPRGAGTGELFF,TGTGCCAGTAGTGATCCTCGAGGGGCCGGCACCGGGGAGCTGTTTTTT
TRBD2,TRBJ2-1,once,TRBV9,CASSGRTAGTSGRALKQFF,TGTGCCAGCAGCGGACGGACAGCGGGGACTAGCGGGAGGGCCTTAAAGCAGTTCTTC
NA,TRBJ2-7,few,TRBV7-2,CASSLTRNEQYF,TGTGCCAGCAGCTTAACGCGAAACGAGCAGTACTTC
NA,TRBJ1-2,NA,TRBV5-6,CASSLRSGLGYTF,TGTGCCAGCAGCTTGAGGTCCGGGCTTGGCTACACCTTC
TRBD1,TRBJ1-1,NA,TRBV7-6,CASSSGQGNTEAFF,TGTGCCAGCAGCTCCGGACAGGGGAACACTGAAGCTTTCTTT
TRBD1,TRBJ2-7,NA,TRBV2,CASKGQGNSYEQYF,TGTGCCAGCAAAGGACAGGGGAACTCCTACGAGCAGTACTTC
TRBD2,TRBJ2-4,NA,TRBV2,CASMGTSGSYIQYF,TGTGCCAGCATGGGGACTAGCGGGAGTTACATTCAGTACTTC
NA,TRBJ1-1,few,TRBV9,CASSPGTSVTEAFF,TGTGCCAGCAGCCCAGGGACGTCCGTCACTGAAGCTTTCTTT